Sequencing of this TCR beta chain was carried out in a study of cytomegalovirus exposure and HLA in healthy donors (dated by TCRdb to 2017 to 2019). Turning to the overall study: In an earlier analysis of approximately 640 of the donors, approximately 300 Gb of sequence data and some 120 million unique TCR beta sequences from about 179 million T cells were reported. A separate validation cohort of approximately 130 different subjects was used in addition to the approximately 700-subject first cohort. The study was designed to test whether signatures of past pathogen exposure could be identified by cataloging public T cell receptors. An early release covering roughly 640 HLA-typed donors comprised approximately 300 gigabases of sequencing data and 85 million or so unique TCR sequences. Rather than using new phenotypic data, the later analysis identified candidate immune exposures from TCR beta sequences and from how often those sequences occurred across donors. Donor age, sex, ethnicity and CMV serostatus were compiled together with the repertoire data. The genetic ancestry cluster associated with self-reported Caucasian donors included roughly 84% of the roughly 360 genotyped donors. Every repertoire in the discovery cohort had been generated on one and the same sequencing platform. Because of strong linkage in the cohort, 4 to 6 DR-DQ haplotypes were treated as single units for association and clustering. HLA typing included class I and class II loci at four-digit resolution. To study patterns of TCR occurrence, a later analysis re-analyzed previously published TCR beta repertoires from several hundred donors and added high-resolution HLA genotyping. To predict cytomegalovirus infection status, the study brought together high-throughput TCR immunosequencing, statistical association of individual TCRs with disease status, and machine learning. Among approximately 370 genotyped donors of the cohort, an average of around 240,000 unique TCR beta nucleotide sequences was sequenced per donor, of which roughly 17% were non-productive. The T cell repertoires of some 670 subjects were profiled by immunosequencing and related to cytomegalovirus serostatus. Genome-wide SNP genotypes for about three fifths of the 666 donors were used in a later genetic analysis, which treated that subset as a discovery cohort. To decide whether each TCR beta V gene segment behaved as functional or pseudogenic, an earlier analysis of some 580 of the donors relied on high-throughput TCR beta sequencing. The number of typed donors differed by locus: about 620-630 for A, B, C, DRB1 and DQB1; some 500 for DQA1; approximately 600 for DPA1; and approximately 450 for DPB1.

CDR1 is given as MNHEY and CDR2 as SVGAGI, both from the germline V gene. The CDR3 runs 15 amino acids, cysteine and phenylalanine included. The research as a whole found: Because the 87-base-pair reads could not distinguish some IMGT-functional V segments, including TRBV6-2 and TRBV6-3, those segments were excluded. When HLA alleles, especially DR and DQ, strongly co-occurred, attributing TCR associations to individual alleles was difficult. Sequencing depth was assumed to be roughly uniform across donors in the presence/absence analyses, though that assumption may not hold. A total of fewer than 200 TCR beta chains were listed by the study as associated with cytomegalovirus. Broadly in line with IMGT annotations, most TCR beta V segments showed up in productive rearrangements about 87% or about 30% of the time in an earlier analysis of some 590 of the donors. A further reported finding was that TCR beta sequences accurately predicted the HLA-A and HLA-B alleles for most subjects in the first cohort. Three of the identified cytomegalovirus-associated TCR beta chains were confirmed in vitro to be specific for cytomegalovirus antigens. In a later analysis, HLA-associated TCR beta chains showed more clonal expansion and lower generation probabilities than non-associated chains that were equally common. Because HLA typing was unavailable for some donors at each locus, only the typed subset was used in association tests. A later analysis reported that several top co-occurrence clusters appeared linked to parvovirus B19, influenza, CMV and Epstein-Barr virus. Linkage disequilibrium might explain the correlated functional status among segregating V segments, but an unknown experimental factor could not be ruled out. Because counts were too low, roughly 18 rarely observed V segments, including chromosome 9 orphons, were left out of the earlier analysis of roughly 600 of the donors. A group of highly shared sequence variants was considered likely to be a technical artifact of the sequencing pipeline. According to a later genetic analysis, donors in an Asian-associated ancestry cluster had fewer N-insertions in productive TCRs than the approximately 630-donor mean. CMV serostatus was the only immune exposure information available for the cohort. A later analysis found that TCR association rates varied across HLA loci, with DRB1 alleles showing the most associated TCRs and HLA-C alleles the fewest. A later genetic analysis associated a missense DCLRE1C variant with V-gene and J-gene trimming of TCR beta chains, and an independent cohort replicated the association. The authors suggested that the approach could potentially be generalized to other disease states and immunological phenotypes. Most TCR sequences were seen in very few donors, while some public TCRs were found in many individuals. A later analysis associated 15,000 to 20,000 TCR beta sequences with specific HLA alleles at a false discovery rate of 0.05. According to a later analysis, most CMV-associated TCR beta chains appeared to be HLA-restricted, and the HLA associations seemed to be driven largely by CMV exposure. In both the original and validation cohorts, the classifier was reported to diagnose cytomegalovirus status with high specificity and sensitivity. The cohort was sequenced for TCR beta chains only, and without alpha or paired-chain data the features that could be detected were limited.

The cohort comprised hundreds of healthy bone marrow donors. All cohort members were sampled while nominally healthy, although unrecorded immune exposures were likely present. The donor tested CMV seropositive and was one of the 289 seropositive cohort members. A peripheral blood sample was collected from each donor, and TCR beta sequencing was performed on peripheral blood mononuclear cells. Genomic DNA extraction from the blood cell samples was performed with the Qiagen DNeasy Blood Extraction Kit. The library was generated by the immunoSEQ multiplex PCR assay. A mixture of 60 forward primers for TCR Vbeta segments and 13 reverse primers for TCR Jbeta segments was used in the multiplex PCR. The CDR3 region of rearranged TCR beta genes was amplified from genomic DNA with a multiplex PCR assay. On the Illumina HiSeq System, the amplified TCR beta libraries were sequenced as 87-base-pair reads. The original pipeline was this. A later analysis counted tens of millions of unique TCR beta chains across the approximately 700 repertoires, and 9.5 million to 11 million of these chains were shared by at least two donors. A nearest-neighbor algorithm error-corrected the raw reads and collapsed the reads into unique sequences, merging closely related sequences to remove PCR and sequencing errors. V, D and J gene segments were assigned by aligning CDR3 sequences to IMGT reference sequences. For a sequence to be retained, at least a six-nucleotide match to both a V gene segment and a J gene segment was required. Rearrangements were called productive when the CDR3 lacked stop codons and stayed in frame with V and J; all others were non-productive. Following IMGT convention, CDR3 was defined as the stretch from the second conserved V-encoded cysteine to the conserved J-encoded phenylalanine. In an earlier analysis of roughly 610 of the donors, sequences lacking an unambiguous match to a single V gene segment were excluded. In an earlier analysis of about 590 of the donors, a V segment was called functional when productive rearrangements were above 56.7%, and segregating when the standard deviation between donors exceeded 5%. A statistical classification framework was developed to diagnose cytomegalovirus status using the catalog of TCR beta chain sequences. In a later analysis, V and J genes were assigned by comparing TCR nucleotide sequences against IMGT/GENE-DB human TR gene sequences. The TCRdist pipeline was used in a later analysis to assign CDR3 sequences and most-parsimonious VDJ recombination scenarios. In a later analysis, each TCR beta chain was defined by its CDR3 amino acid sequence together with its V-gene family, and reads without a unique V-gene family were excluded. To address suspected cross-contamination and a sequencing artifact, a later analysis removed over 500 highly shared, low-generation-probability nucleotide sequences. For each public chain, a later analysis derived a clonal expansion index from normalized ranks of inferred template counts within each repertoire. In a later analysis, generation probabilities were computed with a VDJ recombination model fitted to out-of-frame rearrangements, and the resulting probabilities were checked against IGoR. Hypergeometric tests were used in a later analysis to score TCR-TCR, TCR-HLA and TCR-CMV co-occurrence, with a repertoire-size bias correction applied to the TCR pairs. To estimate false discovery rates, a later analysis permuted the HLA or CMV assignments 20 times. In a later analysis, co-occurring TCRs were grouped with DBSCAN, and TCRdist sequence similarity was added when clustering was performed within HLA-allele-positive subsets. Repertoires with fewer than 30,000 or more than 120,000 public chains, plus five repertoires with anomalous nucleotide sharing, were excluded from co-occurrence clustering. TCRdb provides this immuneACCESS table in a form limited to in-frame rearrangements. Some clones are lacking; in checked studies, under half of them reflect an unresolved V gene, and why the rest are absent is not known. V, J and clone size are taken as reported in that table, and D and trimming were inferred from the DNA itself. The sample table records some 76,000 clones. Jointly, the top ten make up 2% to 3% of the sample.

On this clone itself: Its antigen has not been determined. It is unclear where the CDR3 begins or ends on the DNA, so no DNA is shown, and the CDR3 is as TCRdb lists it.

Sequenced sample: PBMCs. The rearrangement joined TRBV6-5 to TRBJ1-2; TRBD1, the table's D call, lacks a check against the DNA. The source of this sequence is a female donor in good health and CMV-seropositive. The CDR3 reads as follows: CASSSSGQINYGYTF.